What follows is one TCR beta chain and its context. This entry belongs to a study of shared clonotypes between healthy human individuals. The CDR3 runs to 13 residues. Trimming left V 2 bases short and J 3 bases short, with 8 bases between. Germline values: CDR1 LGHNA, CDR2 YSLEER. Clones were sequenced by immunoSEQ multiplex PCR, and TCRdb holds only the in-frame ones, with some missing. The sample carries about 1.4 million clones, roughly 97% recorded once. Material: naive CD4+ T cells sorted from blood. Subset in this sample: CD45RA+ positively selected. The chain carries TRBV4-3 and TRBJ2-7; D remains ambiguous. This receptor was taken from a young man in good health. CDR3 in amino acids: CASSQMDGYEQYF. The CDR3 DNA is TGCGCCAGCAGCCAAATGGACGGCTACGAGCAGTACTTC.